Below are 15 T cell receptor beta chains sequenced from a single sample in a study of cytomegalovirus exposure and HLA in healthy donors. PCR used 60 Vbeta primers and 13 Jbeta primers. Generated by immunoSEQ multiplex PCR, the TCRdb table keeps only in-frame clones and is missing some. The sample lists around 120,000 clones; around 80% were seen once. The sample consisted of PBMCs. The origin of the receptors is a middle-aged woman in good health and CMV-seronegative.

This clone occurred a few times. The J gene is TRBJ2-1, the V gene TRBV19; D call uncertain. Trimming removed 7 bases at V and 0 bases at J, with 7 bases between. This CDR3 has 13 amino acids. Germline CDR1 LNHDA, CDR2 SQIVND (reference sequence). CDR3 DNA: TGTGCCAGTAATGTGGCCTCCTACAATGAGCAGTTCTTC. It translates to CASNVASYNEQFF.

This chain connects TRBV6-1 to TRBJ2-3; tentative D call: TRBD2 (5 bases). The CDR3 length is 17 residues. Germline CDR1 is MNHNS and CDR2 is SASEGT. With 0 bases removed from V and 5 bases from J, the gap between germline ends came to 18 bases. CDR3 sequence (DNA): TGTGCCAGCAGTGAAGCGGGGTGGGTGGGAGAAGGAGATACGCAGTATTTT. Translated: CASSEAGWVGEGDTQYF.

The chain recombines TRBV6-5 with TRBJ1-1; 7 bases are shared with TRBD1. The trim removed 5 bases at V and 5 bases at J, leaving 8 bases unmatched. The CDR3 covers 14 residues. CDR1 is MNHEY, CDR2 SVGAGI, per germline. The CDR3 spells CASSTPPGGTEAFF. The DNA for the CDR3 is TGTGCCAGCAGTACCCCGCCAGGGGGGACTGAAGCTTTCTTT.

This clone occurred once. The chain uses TRBV4-1 and TRBJ2-7; 11 bases match TRBD2. CDR1 MGHRA and CDR2 YSYEKL come from the germline V gene. This CDR3 spans 17 amino acids. The trim removed 1 base at V and 3 bases at J, leaving 8 bases unmatched. The CDR3 region has the DNA TGCGCCAGCAGCCAAGGGACTAGCGGGCTGCTTAACTACGAGCAGTACTTC. It encodes CASSQGTSGLLNYEQYF.

CDR3 residues: CATSRDTGYNEQFF. CDR3 nucleotides: TGTGCCACCAGCAGAGATACGGGTTACAATGAGCAGTTCTTC. The rearrangement uses TRBV15 and TRBJ2-1, with D unclear. Germline V lookup: CDR1 LNHNV, CDR2 YYDKDF (reference sequence). There are 14 residues in the CDR3. V dropped 0 bases and J dropped 4 bases, with 7 bases sitting between them.

The chain uses TRBV15 and TRBJ2-5; D perhaps matches TRBD1 (7 bases). CDR3 length: 14 residues. V lost 5 bases and J lost 5, with 15 bases in between. Germline V CDR1 and CDR2: LNHNV, YYDKDF (reference sequence). This chain's CDR3 is CATSWGDSGETQYF. CDR3 coding DNA: TGTGCCACCAGCTGGGGGGACAGTGGGGAGACCCAGTACTTC.

V is TRBV6-5 and J is TRBJ1-3, with D perhaps TRBD1 (6 bases). CDR1 MNHEY and CDR2 SVGAGI come from the germline V gene. The CDR3 totals 15 residues. V was shortened by 2 bases and J by 4 bases, with 12 bases between the two germline ends. CDR3 sequence (DNA): TGTGCCAGCAGTTACCTCGGGGGGGCCGGAAACACCATATATTTT. Translating it yields CASSYLGGAGNTIYF.

This chain uses TRBV5-1 with TRBJ2-5, with D maybe TRBD2 (6 bases). The germline V gene encodes CDR1 SGHRS and CDR2 YFSETQ. The CDR3 covers 14 residues. Trimming took 3 bases from V and 3 from J, leaving 12 bases between them. The CDR3 DNA sequence: TGCGCCAGCAGCTCATACCGGGGGAAAGAGACCCAGTACTTC. Protein product: CASSSYRGKETQYF.

This clone appeared once. V gene TRBV25-1 combines with J gene TRBJ2-3; D is undetermined. The V and J ends lost 3 bases and 0 bases respectively, with 13 bases between them. The CDR3 runs to 16 residues. Germline V gives CDR1 MGHDK, CDR2 SYGVNS. The CDR3 loop is CASSESGRLSTDTQYF. In DNA, the CDR3 is TGTGCCAGCAGTGAGTCTGGGCGTTTGAGCACAGATACGCAGTATTTT.

The chain has TRBV7-3 and TRBJ2-1; no definite D call. V lost 1 base and J lost 1, with 8 bases in between. Germline V CDR1 and CDR2: SGHTA, FQGTGA. This CDR3 is 15 amino acids long. CDR3 sequence reads: CASSLIGGSYNEQFF. CDR3 DNA sequence: TGTGCCAGCAGCTTAATAGGCGGTTCCTACAATGAGCAGTTCTTC.

The sample holds one count of this clone. This chain connects TRBV29-1 to TRBJ2-5, with D possibly matching TRBD1 (5 bases). CDR3 length: 12 amino acids. The V end was cut by 2 bases, the J end by 5 bases, with 9 bases between. Looked up from germline, CDR1 is SQVTM and CDR2 is ANQGSEA. The CDR3 DNA follows: TGCAGCGTTGAACAGGGAACGGAGACCCAGTACTTC. It codes for CSVEQGTETQYF.

This clone has just a few counts. The V and J genes are TRBV6-5 and TRBJ1-1, with TRBD1 matching over 10 bases. Germline loops: CDR1 MNHEY, CDR2 SVGAGI. The CDR3 runs 16 residues. J was trimmed by 6 bases and V by 1 base; bases with no gene match: 8. As DNA, the CDR3 is TGTGCCAGCAGTTACTATTATGGACAGGGGGGGTCTGAAGCTTTCTTT. Translated: CASSYYYGQGGSEAFF.

This rearrangement joins TRBV4-1 to TRBJ2-5; 10 bases line up with TRBD2. This CDR3 comprises 15 residues. Per the germline V gene, CDR1 is MGHRA and CDR2 is YSYEKL. The V gene end was trimmed by 4 bases and the J gene end by 4 bases; junction bases not matched to a gene: 6. The CDR3 DNA reads as TGCGCCAGCAGCCCAGAGGGACTAGCGCTAGAGACCCAGTACTTC. Amino acids: CASSPEGLALETQYF.

The J gene is TRBJ2-1, the V gene TRBV11-2; TRBD2 aligns across 7 bases. Germline-derived CDR1 and CDR2 are SGHAT and FQNNGV. The CDR3 covers 15 residues. The J segment lost 6 bases and the V segment lost 6 bases, leaving 11 bases of the junction unmatched. The CDR3 region has the DNA TGTGCCAGCAGGGAGCGGGGCGGGAGCCCCAATGAGCAGTTCTTC. Translated: CASRERGGSPNEQFF.

This chain joins TRBV11-1 and TRBJ2-3; unclear D gene. Germline V gives CDR1 SGHAT, CDR2 FQDESV (reference sequence). V shed 5 bases and J shed 0 bases, with 15 bases lying between them. CDR3 length: 16 residues. In DNA, the CDR3 is TGTGCCAGCAGCCCCACTACCGAATTAAGCACAGATACGCAGTATTTT. It encodes CASSPTTELSTDTQYF.